This entry lists 26 T cell receptor beta chains sequenced from one sample in a study of PD-1 blockade in classical Hodgkin lymphoma. Profiling relied on immunoSEQ multiplex PCR, and the TCRdb table lists in-frame clones only, not all of them. The sample records almost 100,000 clones, roughly 90% being singletons. Brentuximab vedotin exposure varied, and every patient relapsed after autologous stem cell transplantation. The source material was peripheral blood mononuclear cells (PBMCs), sampled at baseline. Receptors were obtained from a human donor with classical Hodgkin lymphoma.

V is TRBV16 and J is TRBJ2-3; D is unresolved. V was shortened by 0 bases and J by 3 bases, with 10 bases between the two germline ends. The CDR3 is 15 residues long. CDR1 is KGHSY and CDR2 is FQNENV in the germline V gene. The CDR3 loop reads CASSQSGSSTDTQYF. CDR3 DNA: TGTGCCAGCAGCCAATCGGGCTCGTCAACAGATACGCAGTATTTT.

The table lists this clone with a count of one. This chain uses TRBV29-1 with TRBJ2-1; maybe TRBD2 (5 bases). Trimming cost V 7 bases and J 3 bases, with 16 bases left between them. Germline V gene data show CDR1 as SQVTM and CDR2 as ANQGSEA. The CDR3 consists of 14 residues. DNA of the CDR3: TGCAGCGCCGACTCGGGGTCGCGCTACAATGAGCAGTTCTTC. It encodes CSADSGSRYNEQFF.

This clone came up a few times. The chain carries TRBV27 and TRBJ1-2; the match to TRBD1 covers 7 bases. V was pared by 2 bases and J by 2 bases, with 2 bases of the junction left unmatched. The CDR3 covers 14 residues. Germline CDR1 reads MNHEY; CDR2 reads SMNVEV (reference sequence). The CDR3 coding sequence is TGTGCCAGCAGTTTACAGGGGGGGAACTATGGCTACACCTTC. Translation gives CASSLQGGNYGYTF.

The gene calls are TRBV28 and TRBJ2-7; D may be TRBD2 (5 bases). The V gene's germline CDR1 is MDHEN and CDR2 SYDVKM. CDR3 size: 16 residues. Trimming took off 4 bases at V and 3 bases at J, with 19 bases between the two ends. Here the CDR3 reads CASSSPRVREGYEQYF. CDR3 sequence (DNA): TGTGCCAGCAGTTCCCCGCGTGTCCGGGAAGGCTACGAGCAGTACTTC.

This chain joins TRBV30 and TRBJ2-5, with 7 bases aligning to TRBD2. The CDR3 is made up of 15 amino acids. The trim removed 0 bases at V and 2 bases at J, leaving 6 bases unmatched. Germline assignment: CDR1 GTSNPN and CDR2 SVGIG (reference sequence). This CDR3 is CAWSVPTSEQETQYF. The DNA of the CDR3 is TGTGCCTGGAGTGTACCCACTAGCGAACAAGAGACCCAGTACTTC.

Turning to this clone: Mismatch with germline at one junction end may stem from a read error. V gene TRBV9 combines with J gene TRBJ2-4; 10 bases align to TRBD1. The CDR3 contains 11 residues. Per the germline V gene, CDR1 is SGDLS and CDR2 is YYNGEE. The CDR3 DNA is TGTGCCAGCAGCGGGGGACAGGGGTTGGACTTC. Protein sequence: CASSGGQGLDF.

The chain couples TRBV18 to TRBJ1-2; D perhaps matches TRBD1 (5 bases). The V end was cut by 3 bases, the J end by 1 base, with 15 bases between. This CDR3 contains 16 residues. CDR1 KGHSH and CDR2 LQKENI come from the germline V gene. The CDR3 protein is CASSPSREIGNYGYTF. CDR3 in DNA: TGTGCCAGCTCACCTTCCAGGGAAATCGGTAACTATGGCTACACCTTC.

The rearrangement joins TRBV2 to TRBJ1-1; no clear D gene. CDR3 length: 9 amino acids. CDR1 is SNHLY, CDR2 FYNNEI, per germline. V was cut by 10 bases and J by 6 bases, with 6 bases left in between. The CDR3 loop is CATIPEAFF. In nucleotides, the CDR3 is TGTGCCACCATCCCTGAAGCTTTCTTT.

The genes are TRBV2 and TRBJ1-1; 9 positions agree with TRBD1. Per the germline V gene, CDR1 is SNHLY and CDR2 is FYNNEI. The CDR3 runs to 16 residues. V was clipped by 6 bases and J by 0 bases; unmatched bases: 8. The CDR3, as DNA: TGTGCCAGCAGGAGGACAGGGGACAACATGAACACTGAAGCTTTCTTT. Translation gives CASRRTGDNMNTEAFF.

V usage is TRBV5-1 and J usage is TRBJ1-1, with 8 bases identical to TRBD1. The CDR3 runs to 14 residues. Trimming took 0 bases from V and 7 from J; bases not matched to a gene: 5. Germline values: CDR1 SGHRS, CDR2 YFSETQ. This chain's CDR3 is CASSLDDRGSEAFF. The CDR3 DNA follows: TGCGCCAGCAGCTTGGACGACAGGGGCAGTGAAGCTTTCTTT.

The rearrangement uses TRBV6-5 and TRBJ1-2; D is undetermined. Trimming took off 10 bases at V and 6 bases at J, with 9 bases between the two ends. The CDR3 sequence is 10 residues long. CDR1 and CDR2 (germline): MNHEY, SVGAGI. The CDR3 DNA sequence: TGTGCCACGGGGTGGGATGGCTACACCTTC. It yields the protein CATGWDGYTF.

The chain couples TRBV5-1 to TRBJ2-5, with 9 bases identical to TRBD2. This CDR3 contains 15 residues. The V and J ends lost 2 bases and 5 bases, in that order; junction bases with no gene match: 7. Germline CDR1 SGHRS, CDR2 YFSETQ. The CDR3: CASSFPSGRTETQYF. In DNA form, the CDR3 reads TGCGCCAGCAGCTTTCCGAGCGGGAGGACGGAGACCCAGTACTTC.

This clone was seen a single time. J is TRBJ2-5 and V is TRBV5-1; 7 bases are shared with TRBD2. The V segment lost 0 bases and the J segment 9 bases; nucleotides outside the gene matches: 11. The CDR3 runs 15 residues. Germline loops: CDR1 SGHRS, CDR2 YFSETQ. CDR3 DNA sequence: TGCGCCAGCAGCTTGGCCGGGGAGGGTGCAGTCTCCCAGTACTTC. This gives the protein CASSLAGEGAVSQYF.

V and J are TRBV15 and TRBJ1-1; 7 nucleotides align to TRBD1. The CDR3 totals 15 residues. With 2 bases clipped from V and 3 bases from J, the junction kept 6 bases outside the gene matches. Germline CDR1 is LNHNV and CDR2 is YYDKDF (reference sequence). CDR3 bases: TGTGCCACCAGCAGAAGGGTCAGGGGGGACACTGAAGCTTTCTTT. This encodes CATSRRVRGDTEAFF.

The chain couples TRBV11-1 to TRBJ1-3; D is uncertain. This CDR3 is built from 14 residues. Trimming left V 5 bases short and J 1 base short, with 9 bases between. The germline V gene has CDR1 SGHAT and CDR2 FQDESV (reference sequence). CDR3: CASSQDLSGNTIYF. CDR3 coding DNA: TGTGCCAGCAGCCAGGACTTATCTGGAAACACCATATATTTT.

This clone has a handful of counts. The rearrangement uses TRBV5-5 and TRBJ2-7; perhaps TRBD1 as D (5 bases). Germline CDR1 and CDR2: SGHKS and YYEKEE (reference sequence). The V and J ends lost 3 bases and 2 bases respectively, with 9 bases between them. The CDR3 is 13 amino acids. DNA for the CDR3: TGTGCCAGCAGCTCCAGGGTAACCTACGAGCAGTACTTC. Its translation: CASSSRVTYEQYF.

The chain is built from TRBV5-5 and TRBJ1-5; a possible D gene is TRBD1 (5 bases). V lost 4 bases and J 1 base, leaving 9 bases between the germline ends. Per germline, CDR1 SGHKS and CDR2 YYEKEE (reference sequence). This CDR3 region has 14 residues. CDR3 DNA: TGTGCCAGCAGCACTCGGGACAGCAATCAGCCCCAGCATTTT. It is translated as CASSTRDSNQPQHF.

V usage is TRBV27 and J usage is TRBJ1-1; D is possibly TRBD1 (5 bases). The CDR3 is made up of 15 amino acids. Germline assignment: CDR1 MNHEY and CDR2 SMNVEV (reference sequence). V was shortened by 5 bases and J by 4 bases, with 17 bases between the two germline ends. In DNA, the CDR3 is TGTGCCAGCAGTAAAGGCGGGGGGGGGAGCACTGAAGCTTTCTTT. Its protein product is CASSKGGGGSTEAFF.

J is TRBJ2-7 and V is TRBV29-1; D perhaps matches TRBD1 (5 bases). Trimming left V 3 bases short and J 3 bases short, with 9 bases between. This CDR3 spans 12 amino acids. Germline V gene data show CDR1 as SQVTM and CDR2 as ANQGSEA. The CDR3 DNA follows: TGCAGCGTTGACAGGGCAAGCTACGAGCAGTACTTC. Translation: CSVDRASYEQYF.

V and J are TRBV5-1 and TRBJ2-1, with 11 bases aligning to TRBD2. From germline, CDR1 is SGHRS and CDR2 YFSETQ. CDR3 length equals 16 residues. V was clipped by 2 bases and J by 8 bases; unmatched bases: 9. CDR3 region: CASSFMTSGTGYEQFF. The CDR3, as DNA: TGCGCCAGCAGCTTCATGACTAGCGGGACTGGATATGAGCAGTTCTTC.

The rearrangement links TRBV29-1 to TRBJ2-3, with no clear D. The germline CDR1 and CDR2 sequences are SQVTM and ANQGSEA. V was pared by 4 bases and J by 4 bases, with 3 bases between. The CDR3 length is 10 residues. The CDR3: CSVVPDTQYF. The CDR3, as DNA: TGCAGCGTTGTCCCAGATACGCAGTATTTT.

This chain joins TRBV30 and TRBJ2-3; D tentatively reads TRBD1 or TRBD2 (5 bases each). This CDR3 contains 14 residues. Trimming removed 0 bases from V and 4 bases from J, with 11 bases in between. Germline values: CDR1 GTSNPN, CDR2 SVGIG (reference sequence). CDR3 sequence: CAWSVGGLADTQYF. CDR3 sequence (DNA): TGTGCCTGGAGTGTTGGGGGTTTGGCAGATACGCAGTATTTT.

This chain joins TRBV28 and TRBJ2-7; 9 bases align to TRBD2. Germline CDR1 and CDR2: MDHEN and SYDVKM. The CDR3 runs to 15 residues. The V gene end was trimmed by 5 bases and the J gene end by 4 bases; junction bases not matched to a gene: 9. This CDR3 reads CASSRPERGAYEQYF. In DNA form, the CDR3 reads TGTGCCAGCAGTCGTCCGGAGCGGGGGGCGTACGAGCAGTACTTC.

This chain connects TRBV10-3 to TRBJ1-1, with unresolved D. The CDR3 has 15 residues. Trimming left V 6 bases short and J 4 bases short, with 18 bases between. Germline values: CDR1 ENHRY, CDR2 SYGVKD. In nucleotides, the CDR3 is TGTGCCATCAGAGATCCCGGTTGGCAAGCCACTGAAGCTTTCTTT. Translated: CAIRDPGWQATEAFF.

The chain links TRBV5-6 to TRBJ1-2; D is unclear. Trimming removed 6 bases at V and 6 bases at J, with 24 bases between. The germline V gene has CDR1 SGHDT and CDR2 YYEEEE. The CDR3 loop spans 16 amino acids. CDR3 sequence (DNA): TGTGCCAGCATTGATTCAGGTAGCGGAGGATTGCATGGCTACACCTTC. Translation: CASIDSGSGGLHGYTF. Together with reference TRBV5-6 and TRBJ1-2, the CDR3 gives the full variable domain: DAGVTQSPTHLIKTRGQQVTLRCSPKSGHDTVSWYQQALGQGPQFIFQYYEEEERQRGNFPDRFSGHQFPNYSSELNVNALLLGDSALYLCASIDSGSGGLHGYTFGSGTRLTVV.

This clone was seen a handful of times. The V and J genes are TRBV7-3 and TRBJ2-5, with 9 nucleotides matching TRBD1. This CDR3 is built from 14 residues. J was trimmed by 9 bases and V by 3 bases; bases with no gene match: 8. CDR1 is SGHTA and CDR2 is FQGTGA in the germline V gene. The CDR3 protein is CASSFGQGSWAQYF. The CDR3 DNA is TGTGCCAGCAGCTTTGGACAGGGGAGTTGGGCCCAGTACTTC.